This TCR beta chain is from a study of cytomegalovirus exposure and HLA in healthy donors. Study-level findings and limits: Most TCR sequences proved rare, with some public TCRs found in many donors. TCR beta V segments were, for the most part, productive about 87% or about 30% of the time in an earlier analysis.

The CDR3 consists of 14 residues. Per the germline V gene, CDR1 is SNHLY and CDR2 is FYNNEI. After removal of 2 bases from V and 4 bases from J, the junction contained 4 bases not matched to a gene. Researchers ran the PCR with 60 Vbeta and 13 Jbeta primers. Original processing notes: Later analysis identified 80 million to 85 million unique TCR beta chains, about 10 million shared. TCRdb's table, derived via immunoSEQ multiplex PCR, lists solely in-frame clones and lacks some. V, J and clone size reflect that table, while D and trimming were determined from the DNA. This table has about 190,000 clones, around nine tenths appearing once. A single count supports this clone. Its target is unknown.

The chain carries TRBV2 and TRBJ2-5, with 7 bases identical to TRBD2. Sequencing was carried out using PBMCs. This receptor was obtained from a woman in her 30s in good health and CMV-seronegative. The CDR3 DNA follows: TGTGCCAGCAGTGAATGGGGCGGGGGAGAGACCCAGTACTTC. This encodes CASSEWGGGETQYF.